These T cell receptor beta chains were read from a single sample in a study of cytomegalovirus exposure and HLA in healthy donors. Data came from immunoSEQ multiplex PCR; TCRdb stores just in-frame clones and leaves some out. The sample contains more than 150,000 clones, 70% to 85% of which appear only once. Sequenced material: PBMCs. These receptors were collected from a girl aged 2-9 years in good health and CMV-seropositive. The CDR3 runs from the conserved cysteine through the conserved F or W. D genes are given only for firm matches. Size is stated for part of the rows, as once, few or many counts, or as a class when the clone is expanded.

cdr3_nt	cdr3_aa	d_call	v_call	j_call	clone_size
TGCGCCAGCAGCTCCACAGGGGGCTTTAATGAAAAACTGTTTTTT	CASSSTGGFNEKLFF	TRBD1	TRBV5-1	TRBJ1-4	NA
TGTGCCACCACCTGGTCAGGTGAGCAGTACTTC	CATTWSGEQYF	NA	TRBV19	TRBJ2-7	NA
TGTGCCAGCAGCTTAGGGACTCAAACTCAAGAGACCCAGTACTTC	CASSLGTQTQETQYF	NA	TRBV7-9	TRBJ2-5	NA
TGCGCCAGCAGAAGTTCAGGGGGGATCTATGGCTACACCTTC	CASRSSGGIYGYTF	TRBD1	TRBV5-1	TRBJ1-2	few
TGTGCCAGCAGTCTCCAGGGGTTGGGACAGGGGCACAATGAGCAGTTCTTC	CASSLQGLGQGHNEQFF	TRBD1	TRBV6-4	TRBJ2-1	NA
TGCGCCAGCAGCCAAGATACGTCGCCAGAGGAGGTTATGGGCTACACCTTC	CASSQDTSPEEVMGYTF	NA	TRBV4-1	TRBJ1-2	once
TGTGCCAGCAGTACTCAGGGGGGAGGCACTGAAGCTTTCTTT	CASSTQGGGTEAFF	TRBD1	TRBV27	TRBJ1-1	NA
TGTGCCAGCAGTGAAGGCGGGAGCTCCTACAATGAGCAGTTCTTC	CASSEGGSSYNEQFF	TRBD2	TRBV6-1	TRBJ2-1	NA
TGTGCCAGCAGCCCCAAAGGGAGGGCTGGGGCCAACGTCCTGACTTTC	CASSPKGRAGANVLTF	TRBD2	TRBV9	TRBJ2-6	NA
TGTGCCAGTAGTATATACGACCCGGGCACTGAAGCTTTCTTT	CASSIYDPGTEAFF	NA	TRBV19	TRBJ1-1	NA
TGTGCCAGCAGGCCAGCCGGGACTAGCGGGATGAATACGCAGTATTTT	CASRPAGTSGMNTQYF	TRBD2	TRBV6-4	TRBJ2-3	few
TGTGCCAGCAGCTTAGGACGGGGTGTCTCCTACAATGAGCAGTTCTTC	CASSLGRGVSYNEQFF	NA	TRBV7-9	TRBJ2-1	NA
TGTGCCAGCAGTGATCTCCAGGGGGCCTGTGAAGCTTTCTTT	CASSDLQGACEAFF	TRBD1	TRBV2	TRBJ1-1	NA
TGCGCCAGCAGCCAAAACACGGGACTTGGCAATCAGCCCCAGCATTTT	CASSQNTGLGNQPQHF	NA	TRBV4-1	TRBJ1-5	NA
TGTGCCAGCAGGACGGGAACCGGGACTCACTACGAGCAGTACTTC	CASRTGTGTHYEQYF	NA	TRBV28	TRBJ2-7	NA
TGTGCCAGCTCACCCATGACAGGCCCTGGGGGACCCAATGGTAACTACGAGCAGTACTTC	CASSPMTGPGGPNGNYEQYF	NA	TRBV18	TRBJ2-7	once
TGTGCCAGCAGGCAGGGAACCCATGGCTACACCTTC	CASRQGTHGYTF	NA	TRBV6-5	TRBJ1-2	NA
TGTGCCAGCAGTTACTCGCGCCGGGAGAACACTGAAGCTTTCTTT	CASSYSRRENTEAFF	NA	TRBV6-6	TRBJ1-1	NA
TGTGCCAGCAGTGGCGCGAGGGGGCTCCCTGAAGCTTTCTTT	CASSGARGLPEAFF	TRBD1	TRBV6-5	TRBJ1-1	NA
TGTGCCTGGAGTGTAACGGGACAGAGCACAGATACGCAGTATTTT	CAWSVTGQSTDTQYF	TRBD1	TRBV30	TRBJ2-3	once
TGTGCCAGCAGGGACAGGGAGGACATTCAGTACTTC	CASRDREDIQYF	TRBD1	TRBV6-6	TRBJ2-4	many
TGTGCCAGCAGTCCCGTCTCCTACAATGAGCAGTTCTTC	CASSPVSYNEQFF	NA	TRBV28	TRBJ2-1	NA
TGTGCCAGCAGCCCCAGACTAGCGGGGGGCAACAATGAGCAGTTCTTC	CASSPRLAGGNNEQFF	TRBD2	TRBV9	TRBJ2-1	NA
TGTGCCAGCAGCGCCCCGGGGCAGGGGATTATTGGCTACACCTTC	CASSAPGQGIIGYTF	NA	TRBV9	TRBJ1-2	NA
TGTGCCAGCAGCTTTCGCGCGGGAGTGTACGAGCAGTACTTC	CASSFRAGVYEQYF	TRBD2	TRBV7-2	TRBJ2-7	NA
TGTGCCAGCAGCCAAGATCGAGGCCACTACGAGCAGTACTTC	CASSQDRGHYEQYF	NA	TRBV4-2	TRBJ2-7	NA
TGTGCCAGTAGTAAACAGGGTAGGGACACTGAAGCTTTCTTT	CASSKQGRDTEAFF	NA	TRBV19	TRBJ1-1	NA
TGTGCCAGCAGCTCCAGACAGGTTGCGGAGACCCAGTACTTC	CASSSRQVAETQYF	NA	TRBV11-3	TRBJ2-5	once
TGTGCCAGCAGAACAGAATATGGGGACAGGGGTCAAGAGACCCAGTACTTC	CASRTEYGDRGQETQYF	TRBD1	TRBV7-9	TRBJ2-5	NA
TGTGCCAGCACCCTTGGCGCCGAGGGTCCGGGATCCTACGAGCAGTACTTC	CASTLGAEGPGSYEQYF	NA	TRBV5-5	TRBJ2-7	once
TGTGCTAGTGGTTTGGACCGCTCGGGAAGTGGCTACACCTTC	CASGLDRSGSGYTF	NA	TRBV12-5	TRBJ1-2	NA
TGTGCCAGCAGTGAGGGGTTGGGACTAGCGACCTCCTTGTACAATGAGCAGTTCTTC	CASSEGLGLATSLYNEQFF	TRBD2	TRBV6-1	TRBJ2-1	NA
TGTGCCAGCAGTCCCACGGGTTCTAACTACGAGCAGTACTTC	CASSPTGSNYEQYF	NA	TRBV28	TRBJ2-7	NA
TGTGCCAGCAGACCCCGGGACAGGGGGCTCGAGCAGTACTTC	CASRPRDRGLEQYF	TRBD1	TRBV6-5	TRBJ2-7	NA
TGTGCCAGCAGCTCCCGAAGACAGGGACAGTACAATGAGCAGTTCTTC	CASSSRRQGQYNEQFF	TRBD1	TRBV5-4	TRBJ2-1	NA
TGTGCCAGCAGCCCGGGGGTGAACTCTGGGGCCAACGTCCTGACTTTC	CASSPGVNSGANVLTF	NA	TRBV2	TRBJ2-6	NA
TGTGCCAGCAGTTTACGGGGGGTCTATGGCTACACCTTC	CASSLRGVYGYTF	NA	TRBV27	TRBJ1-2	once
TGTGCCAGTAGTACCAGGGACAGCCGGAAAGCCGAGCAGTACTTC	CASSTRDSRKAEQYF	TRBD1	TRBV19	TRBJ2-7	NA
TGCGCCAGCAGATCCTCAGGGGGAGACACTGAAGCTTTCTTT	CASRSSGGDTEAFF	TRBD1	TRBV5-1	TRBJ1-1	NA
TGCAGCGTCGCCCAGGGTAGCAATCAGCCCCAGCATTTT	CSVAQGSNQPQHF	NA	TRBV29-1	TRBJ1-5	NA
TGCGCCAGCAGCTTGGGACAGAACTATGGCTACACCTTC	CASSLGQNYGYTF	NA	TRBV5-1	TRBJ1-2	NA
TGCGCCAGCAGCCAACAGGGGATTGGAGGCTACACCTTC	CASSQQGIGGYTF	NA	TRBV4-1	TRBJ1-2	NA
TGCGCCAGCAGCCACGCGGGACAGGGGGCCCACGAGCAGTACTTC	CASSHAGQGAHEQYF	TRBD1	TRBV4-1	TRBJ2-7	NA
TGTGCCAGCAGTAGCAGGGGTGCAGATACGCAGTATTTT	CASSSRGADTQYF	NA	TRBV25-1	TRBJ2-3	NA
TGTGCCTGGCGTTCTAGGGGACTAGCGGGAGGGCGTGGGGTACGGAATGAGCAGTTCTTC	CAWRSRGLAGGRGVRNEQFF	TRBD2	TRBV30	TRBJ2-1	NA
TGTGCCAGCAGTGAGGGATGGGGGCCCACATTCGTGCAGTTCTTC	CASSEGWGPTFVQFF	NA	TRBV6-1	TRBJ2-1	NA
TGTGCCAGCAGCAACAGGGATGATACGCAGTATTTT	CASSNRDDTQYF	NA	TRBV13	TRBJ2-3	once
TGCAGTGCTGATCTAGCGGGGGGCCGGTTCTTC	CSADLAGGRFF	TRBD2	TRBV20-1	TRBJ2-7	NA
TGTGCCAGCAGCGTCCATGCGGGGGGGACCTACGAGCAGTACTTC	CASSVHAGGTYEQYF	TRBD2	TRBV28	TRBJ2-7	NA
TGTGCCAGCAGTGACAGGGCCTACGGAAACACCATATATTTT	CASSDRAYGNTIYF	NA	TRBV2	TRBJ1-3	NA
TGTGCCAGCAGTTTATGGGCCCCGGGACTAGCGGGAGGGGATGAGCAGTTCTTC	CASSLWAPGLAGGDEQFF	TRBD2	TRBV27	TRBJ2-1	NA
TGTGCCAGCAGTTGGGGGACAGGGATGAACACTGAAGCTTTCTTT	CASSWGTGMNTEAFF	TRBD1	TRBV6-5	TRBJ1-1	few
TGTGCCAGCAGCTTAGAGGGAGGGGCTTTCTTT	CASSLEGGAFF	NA	TRBV7-9	TRBJ1-1	NA
TGCGCCTGGAGTGTAAGGGGGCTGATCAATCAGCCCCAGCATTTT	CAWSVRGLINQPQHF	TRBD1	TRBV30	TRBJ1-5	NA
TGTGCCAGCAGGAAGCGTGAAATGCTCTTAGATTCCAATGAGCAGTTCTTC	CASRKREMLLDSNEQFF	NA	TRBV2	TRBJ2-1	NA
TGCGCCAGCCCCCTCGGAGTAGCGGGGGGCGGGGAGCAGTTCTTC	CASPLGVAGGGEQFF	TRBD2	TRBV10-1	TRBJ2-1	NA
TGTGCCAGCAGCCAGGGGAGGGGCAGCGGCGATGAGCAGTTCTTC	CASSQGRGSGDEQFF	TRBD2	TRBV4-2	TRBJ2-1	NA